Presented here are 24 T cell receptor beta chains from one specimen sequenced in a study of blood T cell repertoires in COVID-19. This table comes from immunoSEQ multiplex PCR, and its TCRdb copy is limited to in-frame clones, with some not included. The sample holds some 190,000 clones, around 76% seen once. The specimen was PBMCs or T cells enriched from blood (not recorded which). The receptors here all came from a woman between 50 and 59 years old with acute COVID-19.

The chain combines TRBV7-3 with TRBJ2-3, with 7 bases matching TRBD2. Germline-derived CDR1 and CDR2 are SGHTA and FQGTGA. The V and J ends lost 1 base and 5 bases, in that order; junction bases with no gene match: 9. This CDR3 is 16 amino acids long. DNA for the CDR3: TGTGCCAGCAGCTTAAGGGCGGGGGTTCTCGGAGATACGCAGTATTTT. Protein product: CASSLRAGVLGDTQYF.

This chain uses TRBV6-5 with TRBJ2-3; the match to TRBD1 covers 8 bases. V lost 6 bases, J lost 6 bases, and 8 bases stayed unmatched. This CDR3 region has 14 residues. Germline V gives CDR1 MNHEY, CDR2 SVGAGI. The CDR3 loop reads CASRDQGAFDTQYF. DNA for the CDR3: TGTGCCAGCAGAGACCAGGGGGCGTTTGATACGCAGTATTTT.

The chain links TRBV5-8 to TRBJ2-5; D is unclear. The CDR3 loop spans 14 amino acids. The V end was cut by 1 base, the J end by 2 bases, with 9 bases between. Germline loops: CDR1 SGHTS, CDR2 YDEGEE. The CDR3, as DNA: TGTGCCAGCAGCTTGAGGCGGCAGCAAGAGACCCAGTACTTC. Translation gives CASSLRRQQETQYF.

This chain connects TRBV28 to TRBJ1-1; TRBD1 aligns across 10 bases. Germline V gives CDR1 MDHEN, CDR2 SYDVKM. This CDR3 region has 16 residues. V lost 4 bases and J lost 2; bases outside the gene matches: 7. The CDR3 coding sequence is TGTGCCAGCAGTTCTCCCGGACAGGGGGTCAACACTGAAGCTTTCTTT. It specifies CASSSPGQGVNTEAFF.

The chain carries TRBV4-3 and TRBJ2-1; 8 bases map to TRBD1. The CDR3 has 17 residues. J gave up 5 bases and V 0 bases, and 9 bases lay outside the gene matches. Germline V CDR1 and CDR2: LGHNA, YSLEER. The CDR3, as DNA: TGCGCCAGCAGCCAAGATAGGGGGACAGGCCGCCACAATGAGCAGTTCTTC. Translated: CASSQDRGTGRHNEQFF.

The rearrangement links TRBV3-1 (or the pseudogene TRBV3-2) to TRBJ2-1; 13 nucleotides line up with TRBD2. Germline V gene sequence: CDR1 LGHDT, CDR2 YNNKEL (reference sequence). The trim removed 4 bases at V and 5 bases at J, leaving 8 bases unmatched. The CDR3 has 17 amino acids. CDR3 nucleotides: TGTGCCAGCAGCCCAGTCACTAGCGGGGGGGCCCACAATGAGCAGTTCTTC. This codes for CASSPVTSGGAHNEQFF.

This chain links TRBV5-1 with TRBJ1-6; perhaps TRBD1 as D (6 bases). There are 13 residues in the CDR3. The V and J ends lost 7 bases and 5 bases respectively, with 10 bases between them. Germline V gene data show CDR1 as SGHRS and CDR2 as YFSETQ. CDR3 in DNA: TGCGCCAGCGCACAGGGTGATAATTCACCCCTCCACTTT. It translates to CASAQGDNSPLHF.

The chain recombines TRBV5-1 with TRBJ1-2; D not certain. The CDR3 runs 15 residues. The germline V gene encodes CDR1 SGHRS and CDR2 YFSETQ. V was trimmed by 2 bases and J by 6 bases, leaving 17 bases between them. The CDR3 spells CASSFHTGRSDGYTF. CDR3 nucleotides: TGCGCCAGCAGCTTTCACACGGGTCGGTCGGATGGCTACACCTTC.

This CDR3 reads CATSDPIAGGLNEQFF. DNA for the CDR3: TGTGCCACCAGTGACCCCATAGCGGGGGGGCTCAATGAGCAGTTCTTC. The genes are TRBV24-1 and TRBJ2-1; 11 nucleotides align to TRBD2. Germline V lookup: CDR1 KGHDR, CDR2 SFDVKD. V lost 4 bases to trimming and J lost 6 bases; unmatched junction nucleotides: 7. The CDR3 extends over 16 amino acids.

V usage is TRBV2 and J usage is TRBJ2-3, with D maybe TRBD1 (6 bases). This CDR3 spans 15 amino acids. Germline V gives CDR1 SNHLY, CDR2 FYNNEI. The germline V and J ends were trimmed by 7 bases and 4 bases, with 18 bases remaining between them. The CDR3 DNA reads TGTGCCAGCACCGTGGATGGGGGCAGCGCAGATACGCAGTATTTT. Translating it yields CASTVDGGSADTQYF. The entire variable domain, with the rest obtained from reference TRBV2 and TRBJ2-3, is as follows: EPEVTQTPSHQVTQMGQEVILRCVPISNHLYFYWYRQILGQKVEFLVSFYNNEISEKSEIFDDQFSVERPDGSNFTLKIRSTKLEDSAMYFCASTVDGGSADTQYFGPGTRLTVL.

The V and J genes are TRBV7-2 and TRBJ1-5; 7 bases are a match to TRBD1. This CDR3 region has 17 residues. V shed 5 bases and J 0 bases; nucleotides not matched to a gene: 10. The germline CDR1 and CDR2 sequences are SGHTA and FQGNSA. CDR3 sequence reads: CASSHRDRTYSNQPQHF. CDR3 DNA: TGTGCCAGCAGCCACCGGGACAGAACTTATAGCAATCAGCCCCAGCATTTT.

This sequence joins TRBV24-1 and TRBJ1-2; 12 bases are shared with TRBD1. The ends lost 3 bases at V and 7 bases at J; junction bases unmatched: 14. CDR3 length equals 18 residues. Germline V gene sequence: CDR1 KGHDR, CDR2 SFDVKD. The CDR3, as DNA: TGTGCCACCAGTGATACCACAACCGGGACAGGGGGCGCAGGTGGCTACACCTTC. It is translated as CATSDTTTGTGGAGGYTF.

This chain connects TRBV12-3 or TRBV12-4 to TRBJ1-1; D not certain. The CDR3 runs to 11 residues. V lost 5 bases and J 4 bases, leaving 5 bases between the germline ends. CDR3 nucleotide sequence: TGTGCCAGCAGTCTCGGCACTGAAGCTTTCTTT. This sequence encodes CASSLGTEAFF.

Here the CDR3 reads CATKMEQGPYSPLHF. The CDR3 DNA reads TGTGCCACCAAGATGGAACAGGGACCGTATTCACCCCTCCACTTT. The chain couples TRBV6-4 to TRBJ1-6; D perhaps matches TRBD1 (6 bases). The CDR3 spans 15 residues. Germline loops: CDR1 MRHNA, CDR2 SNTAGT. V was shortened by 10 bases and J by 8 bases, with 21 bases between the two germline ends.

The chain has TRBV29-1 and TRBJ2-6; 7 nucleotides agree with TRBD2. V shed 1 base, J shed 3 bases, and the junction held 6 bases outside the gene matches. The germline V gene encodes CDR1 SQVTM and CDR2 ANQGSEA. The CDR3 is 16 amino acids. The DNA of the CDR3 is TGCAGCGTTGAAGGGGGAGGGTTACGTGGGGCCAACGTCCTGACTTTC. This sequence encodes CSVEGGGLRGANVLTF.

The chain employs TRBV6-5 and TRBJ1-1; D unresolved. Germline CDR1 reads MNHEY; CDR2 reads SVGAGI. Trimming left V 2 bases short and J 0 bases short, with 7 bases between. The CDR3 runs 14 residues. CDR3 in DNA: TGTGCCAGCAGTTACGGCGGCTTGAACACTGAAGCTTTCTTT. Protein: CASSYGGLNTEAFF.

The V and J genes are TRBV4-2 and TRBJ2-3, with TRBD2 matching 11 bases. The V and J ends lost 1 base and 6 bases, in that order; junction bases with no gene match: 6. The CDR3 is 16 residues long. Germline V lookup: CDR1 LGHNA, CDR2 YNFKEQ. CDR3 residues: CASSQGVAGGSDTQYF. The CDR3 DNA follows: TGTGCCAGCAGCCAAGGTGTAGCGGGGGGGTCGGATACGCAGTATTTT.

The J gene is TRBJ1-1, the V gene TRBV6-1; the D is unclear. The V end was cut by 1 base, the J end by 0 bases, with 6 bases between. The CDR3 covers 14 residues. CDR1 is MNHNS and CDR2 is SASEGT in the germline V gene. Here the CDR3 DNA reads TGTGCCAGCAGTGAAGACACCATGAACACTGAAGCTTTCTTT. Translating it yields CASSEDTMNTEAFF.

The chain is built from TRBV4-2 and TRBJ1-2; maybe TRBD1 (6 bases). From germline, CDR1 is LGHNA and CDR2 YNFKEQ. Trimming stripped 3 bases from V and 7 bases from J, with 21 bases between. The CDR3 totals 16 residues. CDR3 residues: CASSQTAGGGLGGYTF. The CDR3 DNA sequence: TGTGCCAGCAGCCAGACCGCCGGCGGGGGGCTGGGTGGCTACACCTTC.

This clone was found a few times. The J gene is TRBJ1-2, the V gene TRBV28; 7 bases align to TRBD1. With V trimmed by 3 bases and J by 6 bases, 10 bases remained unmatched. CDR3 length equals 15 residues. From germline, CDR1 is MDHEN and CDR2 SYDVKM. The CDR3 here is CASSFNSKGADGYTF. As DNA, the CDR3 is TGTGCCAGCAGTTTTAATTCAAAGGGGGCGGATGGCTACACCTTC.

This clone was seen more than once but under ten times. This chain links TRBV5-1 with TRBJ1-2; D call uncertain. Germline assignment: CDR1 SGHRS and CDR2 YFSETQ. The CDR3 extends over 14 amino acids. Trimming removed 2 bases at V and 0 bases at J, with 8 bases between. CDR3 loop: CASSLREANYGYTF. CDR3 bases: TGCGCCAGCAGCTTAAGGGAGGCTAACTATGGCTACACCTTC.

This clone showed up many times. This rearrangement joins TRBV27 to TRBJ2-3; weak D call: TRBD1 (6 bases). The length of the CDR3 is 14 residues. CDR1 is MNHEY, CDR2 SMNVEV, per germline (reference sequence). The V end was cut by 2 bases, the J end by 3 bases, with 9 bases between. The CDR3 is CASSLNRDTDTQYF. The CDR3 nucleotides read TGTGCCAGCAGTTTAAACAGGGATACAGATACGCAGTATTTT.

The rearrangement uses TRBV18 and TRBJ2-3; no firm D call. The CDR3 consists of 16 residues. CDR1 is KGHSH and CDR2 is LQKENI in the germline V gene. V lost 1 base and J lost 0, with 11 bases in between. The CDR3 spells CASSPRGPRSTDTQYF. The CDR3 DNA follows: TGTGCCAGCTCACCACGTGGTCCTCGGAGCACAGATACGCAGTATTTT.

This clone was counted between two and nine times. Written as DNA, the CDR3 is TGTGCCAGCAGCCGTACTAGCGGGGGGTCTCCTAGCACAGATACGCAGTATTTT. Its translation: CASSRTSGGSPSTDTQYF. V gene TRBV7-2 combines with J gene TRBJ2-3; 12 nucleotides align to TRBD2. The CDR3 runs to 18 residues. V shed 5 bases, J shed 0 bases, and the junction held 9 bases outside the gene matches. CDR1 and CDR2 from the germline V gene are SGHTA and FQGNSA. Combining the CDR3 with reference TRBV7-2 and TRBJ2-3 gives the whole variable domain GAGVSQSPSNKVTEKGKDVELRCDPISGHTALYWYRQSLGQGLEFLIYFQGNSAPDKSGLPSDRFSAERTGGSVSTLTIQRTQQEDSAVYLCASSRTSGGSPSTDTQYFGPGTRLTVL.